The 21 T cell receptor beta chains below come from one sample, sequenced in a study of T cell responses to AZD1222 COVID-19 vaccine. Here immunoSEQ multiplex PCR was the method, and the copy in TCRdb shows in-frame clones only, minus some. The top ten clones hold around 4.4% of a sample with around 150,000 clones, 92% of them seen once. Sequenced here: peripheral blood, sampled on day 0 of MenACWY control vaccination. Every receptor here comes from an adult in good health.

The J gene is TRBJ2-7, the V gene TRBV11-1, with 8 bases matching TRBD1. Trimming cost V 5 bases and J 0 bases; bases outside gene matches: 6. The CDR3 loop spans 15 amino acids. The germline gives CDR1 SGHAT, CDR2 FQDESV (reference sequence). The CDR3, as DNA: TGTGCCAGCAGCCCCCGGGACAGGAGCTCCTACGAGCAGTACTTC. This encodes CASSPRDRSSYEQYF.

This chain links TRBV5-6 with TRBJ1-2; possibly TRBD1 for D (6 bases). The germline V gene has CDR1 SGHDT and CDR2 YYEEEE. V lost 4 bases, J lost 6 bases, and 19 bases lay in between. This CDR3 has 15 amino acids. The CDR3: CASSNQGYGTHGYTF. The CDR3 nucleotides are TGTGCCAGCAGCAACCAGGGGTATGGAACTCATGGCTACACCTTC.

The chain has TRBV2 and TRBJ1-1; TRBD1 agrees at 7 bases. With 7 bases clipped from V and 6 bases from J, the junction kept 14 bases outside the gene matches. This CDR3 comprises 15 residues. Germline assignment: CDR1 SNHLY and CDR2 FYNNEI. CDR3 bases: TGTGCCAGCAAGCCCCTGGGACAGAGCTTTTCTGAAGCTTTCTTT. This codes for CASKPLGQSFSEAFF.

This CDR3 reads CASSVDRNYGYTF. DNA for the CDR3: TGCGCCAGCAGCGTAGACAGAAACTATGGCTACACCTTC. The V and J genes are TRBV5-1 and TRBJ1-2; D perhaps matches TRBD1 (5 bases). The V end was cut by 4 bases, the J end by 2 bases, with 9 bases between. Germline V gene sequence: CDR1 SGHRS, CDR2 YFSETQ. This CDR3 is built from 13 residues. Full variable domain (remainder filled in from reference TRBV5-1 and TRBJ1-2): KAGVTQTPRYLIKTRGQQVTLSCSPISGHRSVSWYQQTPGQGLQFLFEYFSETQRNKGNFPGRFSGRQFSNSRSEMNVSTLELGDSALYLCASSVDRNYGYTFGSGTRLTVV.

The genes are TRBV20-1 and TRBJ2-7, with unresolved D. The CDR3 totals 11 residues. V shed 6 bases and J shed 5 bases, with 11 bases lying between them. Germline CDR1 DFQATT, CDR2 SNEGSKA (reference sequence). The CDR3 DNA follows: TGCAGTGCCGCAGCCCCGGACGAGCAGTACTTC. Amino acid sequence: CSAAAPDEQYF.

This chain connects TRBV6-1 to TRBJ2-2, with TRBD1 matching 10 bases. The ends lost 5 bases at V and 4 bases at J; junction bases unmatched: 4. Germline CDR1 reads MNHNS; CDR2 reads SASEGT. The CDR3 runs 15 residues. CDR3 coding DNA: TGTGCCAGCAGTACCAGGACAGGGGGCACCGGGGAGCTGTTTTTT. Its protein product is CASSTRTGGTGELFF.

J is TRBJ2-7 and V is TRBV7-9; D might be TRBD2 (6 bases). The germline V and J ends were trimmed by 0 bases and 6 bases, with 21 bases remaining between them. CDR1 and CDR2 (germline): SEHNR, FQNEAQ (reference sequence). This CDR3 contains 17 residues. CDR3 bases: TGTGCCAGCAGCTTAGCCCAACCGGGACGCCGGCGGGGCGAGCAGTACTTC. Encoded protein: CASSLAQPGRRRGEQYF.

This chain joins TRBV28 and TRBJ2-7; 7 positions match TRBD2. Trimming took 3 bases from V and 8 from J; bases not matched to a gene: 7. CDR3 length: 13 amino acids. Germline assignment: CDR1 MDHEN and CDR2 SYDVKM. The CDR3 DNA follows: TGTGCCAGCAGTTTTGGGGGGGATAGTAAGCAGTACTTC. It specifies CASSFGGDSKQYF.

The chain employs TRBV10-3 and TRBJ2-1, with D maybe TRBD2 (5 bases). The CDR3 extends over 14 amino acids. Germline CDR1 reads ENHRY; CDR2 reads SYGVKD. Trimming removed 10 bases at V and 8 bases at J, with 21 bases between. CDR3 amino acids: CATAFAGDIDEQFF. CDR3 DNA sequence: TGTGCCACCGCCTTTGCGGGTGATATTGATGAGCAGTTCTTC.

CDR3 sequence: CASSNPGTSGTLMQFF. The DNA for the CDR3 is TGTGCCAGCAGCAACCCCGGGACTAGCGGGACATTAATGCAGTTCTTC. The chain has TRBV28 and TRBJ2-1; 13 bases match TRBD2. The CDR3 runs 16 residues. After removal of 6 bases from V and 12 bases from J, the junction contained 14 bases not matched to a gene. CDR1 and CDR2 from the germline V gene are MDHEN and SYDVKM.

The chain uses TRBV9 and TRBJ2-5; 8 nucleotides agree with TRBD1. Losses at the gene ends were 4 bases for V and 5 bases for J; bases not matched to a gene: 10. Germline V gene data show CDR1 as SGDLS and CDR2 as YYNGEE. The CDR3 length is 15 residues. The CDR3, as DNA: TGTGCCAGCAGCAACCGACAGGGGAGCGAGGAGACCCAGTACTTC. The encoded protein is CASSNRQGSEETQYF.

CDR3 sequence reads: CASSQRRDAGNTIYF. The CDR3 DNA sequence: TGTGCCAGCAGCCAACGGAGGGATGCTGGAAACACCATATATTTT. The chain links TRBV14 to TRBJ1-3; D remains unclear. V was pared by 2 bases and J by 2 bases, with 10 bases between. This CDR3 spans 15 amino acids. Per the germline V gene, CDR1 is SGHDN and CDR2 is FVKESK.

The J gene is TRBJ1-1, the V gene TRBV29-1, with unresolved D. This CDR3 region has 13 residues. Trimming left V 4 bases short and J 4 bases short, with 13 bases between. Germline CDR1 is SQVTM and CDR2 is ANQGSEA. This CDR3 reads CSVGIGRGTEAFF. The CDR3 DNA sequence: TGCAGCGTTGGTATAGGGCGTGGCACTGAAGCTTTCTTT.

In its sample, this clone was seen once. The J gene is TRBJ1-2, the V gene TRBV28; D is undetermined. Trimming removed 4 bases from V and 5 bases from J, with 5 bases in between. The CDR3 consists of 11 residues. Germline V gives CDR1 MDHEN, CDR2 SYDVKM. The CDR3 sequence is CASSYEYGYTF. The CDR3 DNA follows: TGTGCCAGCAGTTACGAATATGGCTACACCTTC.

The rearrangement uses TRBV19 and TRBJ1-1; TRBD1 agrees at 7 bases. CDR3 length: 15 amino acids. The ends lost 6 bases at V and 1 base at J; junction bases unmatched: 8. Germline V gene data show CDR1 as LNHDA and CDR2 as SQIVND (reference sequence). The CDR3 region is CASRPTGTANTEAFF. The CDR3 region has the DNA TGTGCCAGTAGACCAACTGGGACAGCGAACACTGAAGCTTTCTTT.

The chain carries TRBV2 and TRBJ1-1; TRBD1 matches 7 bases. The CDR3 is made up of 13 amino acids. The V gene's germline CDR1 is SNHLY and CDR2 FYNNEI. V lost 6 bases, J lost 5 bases, and 6 bases stayed unmatched. The CDR3 reads CASRMAGGTEAFF. The CDR3 coding sequence is TGTGCCAGCAGGATGGCAGGGGGAACTGAAGCTTTCTTT.

The V gene is TRBV19, the J gene TRBJ2-1; 7 positions agree with TRBD2. The length of the CDR3 is 16 residues. The germline V gene encodes CDR1 LNHDA and CDR2 SQIVND (reference sequence). J gave up 0 bases and V 4 bases, and 6 bases lay outside the gene matches. The CDR3 region is CASSNPAGSSYNEQFF. The CDR3, as DNA: TGTGCCAGTAGTAACCCAGCGGGGAGCTCCTACAATGAGCAGTTCTTC.

This clone was counted a single time. The V call is TRBV14, the J call TRBJ2-1; 11 positions match TRBD2. The CDR3 is made up of 15 amino acids. Looked up from germline, CDR1 is SGHDN and CDR2 is FVKESK. J gave up 4 bases and V 6 bases, and 5 bases lay outside the gene matches. The CDR3 here is CASRLTSGSYNEQFF. DNA of the CDR3: TGTGCCAGCAGACTAACTAGCGGGAGTTACAATGAGCAGTTCTTC.

The rearrangement uses TRBV6-5 and TRBJ1-6; no reliable D call. Germline assignment: CDR1 MNHEY and CDR2 SVGAGI. V dropped 10 bases and J dropped 0 bases, with 10 bases sitting between them. The CDR3 length is 14 residues. Here the CDR3 DNA reads TGTGCCAACCGACCGAGCTCCTATAATTCACCCCTCCACTTT. Its protein is CANRPSSYNSPLHF.

This clone was counted a single time. The CDR3 spells CASSPGRTTGELFF. In nucleotides, the CDR3 is TGCGCCAGCAGCCCAGGGAGGACCACCGGGGAGCTGTTTTTT. The V call is TRBV5-1, the J call TRBJ2-2; D might be TRBD2 (6 bases). The CDR3 contains 14 residues. V lost 4 bases and J lost 4, with 11 bases in between. The germline CDR1 and CDR2 sequences are SGHRS and YFSETQ.

This chain links TRBV9 with TRBJ2-2, with D tentatively TRBD1 (5 bases). V lost 9 bases to trimming and J lost 3 bases, with 15 bases between them. There are 14 residues in the CDR3. From germline, CDR1 is SGDLS and CDR2 YYNGEE. The CDR3, as DNA: TGTGCCACCTCGGCCGTGACAGACACCGGGGAGCTGTTTTTT. It codes for CATSAVTDTGELFF. Full variable domain (outside the CDR3, taken from reference TRBV9 and TRBJ2-2): DSGVTQTPKHLITATGQRVTLRCSPRSGDLSVYWYQQSLDQGLQFLIQYYNGEERAKGNILERFSAQQFPDLHSELNLSSLELGDSALYFCATSAVTDTGELFFGEGSRLTVL.